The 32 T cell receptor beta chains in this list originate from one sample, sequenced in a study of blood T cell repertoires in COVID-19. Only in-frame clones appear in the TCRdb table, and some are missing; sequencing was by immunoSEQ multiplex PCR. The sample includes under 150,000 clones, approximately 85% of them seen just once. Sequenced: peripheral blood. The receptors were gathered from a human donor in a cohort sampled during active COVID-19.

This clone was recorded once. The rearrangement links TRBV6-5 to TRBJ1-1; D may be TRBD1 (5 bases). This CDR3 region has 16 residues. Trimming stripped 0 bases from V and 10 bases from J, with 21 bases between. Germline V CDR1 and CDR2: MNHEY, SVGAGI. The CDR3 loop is CASSYSAPIRGSGAFF. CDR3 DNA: TGTGCCAGCAGTTACTCCGCCCCCATCCGGGGGTCAGGAGCTTTCTTT.

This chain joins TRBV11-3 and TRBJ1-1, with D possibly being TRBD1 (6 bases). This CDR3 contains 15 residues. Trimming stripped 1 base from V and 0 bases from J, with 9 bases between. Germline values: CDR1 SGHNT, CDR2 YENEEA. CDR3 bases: TGTGCCAGCAGCTTAGTCGCAGGGGTGAACACTGAAGCTTTCTTT. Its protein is CASSLVAGVNTEAFF. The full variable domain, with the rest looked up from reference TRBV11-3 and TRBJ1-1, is EAGVVQSPRYKIIEKKQPVAFWCNPISGHNTLYWYLQNLGQGPELLIRYENEEAVDDSQLPKDRFSAERLKGVDSTLKIQPAELGDSAVYLCASSLVAGVNTEAFFGQGTRLTVV.

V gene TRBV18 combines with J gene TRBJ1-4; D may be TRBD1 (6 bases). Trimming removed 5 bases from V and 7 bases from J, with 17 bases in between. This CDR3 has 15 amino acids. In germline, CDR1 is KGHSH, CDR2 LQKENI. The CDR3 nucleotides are TGTGCCAGCTCAACCGGAGGGGGGGCAAGTGAAAAACTGTTTTTT. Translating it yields CASSTGGGASEKLFF.

CDR3 in DNA: TGCGCCACCAAACAATGGCCCGGGACTCCAACCTATGTCACTGAAGCTTTCTTT. Amino acid sequence: CATKQWPGTPTYVTEAFF. The rearrangement links TRBV5-1 to TRBJ1-1; maybe TRBD1 (5 bases). The CDR3 consists of 18 residues. Germline CDR1 reads SGHRS; CDR2 reads YFSETQ. Trimming took 9 bases from V and 4 from J, leaving 31 bases between them.

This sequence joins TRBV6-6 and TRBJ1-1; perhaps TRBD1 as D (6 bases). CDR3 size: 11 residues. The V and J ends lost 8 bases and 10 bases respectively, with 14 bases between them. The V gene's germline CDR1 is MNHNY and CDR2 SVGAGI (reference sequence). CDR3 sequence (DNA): TGTGCCAGCGGGTTCACACAGGGAGCTTTCTTT. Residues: CASGFTQGAFF.

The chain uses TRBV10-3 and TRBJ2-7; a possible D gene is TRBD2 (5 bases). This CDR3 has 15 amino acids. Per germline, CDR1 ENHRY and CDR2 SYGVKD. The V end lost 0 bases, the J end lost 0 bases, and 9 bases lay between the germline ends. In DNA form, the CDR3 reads TGTGCCATCAGTGAGTCACGGGGTAGCTCCTACGAGCAGTACTTC. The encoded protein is CAISESRGSSYEQYF.

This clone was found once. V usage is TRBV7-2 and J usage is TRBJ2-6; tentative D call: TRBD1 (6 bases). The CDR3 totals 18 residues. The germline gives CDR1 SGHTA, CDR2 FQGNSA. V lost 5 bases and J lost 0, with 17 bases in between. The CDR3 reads CASSRHPGQHSGANVLTF. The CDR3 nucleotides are TGTGCCAGCAGCCGCCACCCAGGACAGCACTCTGGGGCCAACGTCCTGACTTTC.

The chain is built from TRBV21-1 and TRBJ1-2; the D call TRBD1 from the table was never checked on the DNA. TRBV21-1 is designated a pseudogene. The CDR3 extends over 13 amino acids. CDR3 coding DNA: TGTGCCAGCAGAACGGACACAAACTATGGCTACACCTTC. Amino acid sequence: CASRTDTNYGYTF.

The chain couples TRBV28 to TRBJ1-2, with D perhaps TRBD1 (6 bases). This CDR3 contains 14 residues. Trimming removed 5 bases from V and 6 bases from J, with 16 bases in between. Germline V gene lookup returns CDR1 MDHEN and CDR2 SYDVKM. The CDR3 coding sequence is TGTGCCAGCAGTCCCTTTCCAGGGGCCGATGGCTACACCTTC. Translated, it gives CASSPFPGADGYTF.

CDR3 region: CAHSTLNTEAFF. CDR3 in DNA: TGTGCTCACTCGACACTGAACACTGAAGCTTTCTTT. V gene TRBV30 combines with J gene TRBJ1-1; D is unclear. The CDR3 is 12 residues long. Germline V gene lookup returns CDR1 GTSNPN and CDR2 SVGIG (reference sequence).

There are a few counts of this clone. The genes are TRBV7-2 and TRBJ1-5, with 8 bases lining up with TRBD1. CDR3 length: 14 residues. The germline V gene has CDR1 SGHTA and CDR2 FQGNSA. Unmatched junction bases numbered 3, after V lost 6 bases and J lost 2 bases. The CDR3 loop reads CASSKTGGNQPQHF. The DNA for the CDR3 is TGTGCCAGCAGTAAGACAGGGGGCAATCAGCCCCAGCATTTT.

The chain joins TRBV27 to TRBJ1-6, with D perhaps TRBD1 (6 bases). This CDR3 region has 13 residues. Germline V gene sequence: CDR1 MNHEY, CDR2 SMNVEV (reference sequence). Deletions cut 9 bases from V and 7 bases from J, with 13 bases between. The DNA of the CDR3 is TGTGCCAGTAGTAAGGACAGAAATTCACCCCTCCACTTT. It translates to CASSKDRNSPLHF.

The CDR3 here is CASRQGVGTDTQYF. The DNA for the CDR3 is TGTGCCAGCAGGCAGGGTGTTGGCACAGATACGCAGTATTTT. The rearrangement uses TRBV6-5 and TRBJ2-3, with D perhaps TRBD1 (5 bases). With 6 bases removed from V and 1 base from J, the gap between germline ends came to 11 bases. CDR1 MNHEY and CDR2 SVGAGI come from the germline V gene. The CDR3 runs 14 residues.

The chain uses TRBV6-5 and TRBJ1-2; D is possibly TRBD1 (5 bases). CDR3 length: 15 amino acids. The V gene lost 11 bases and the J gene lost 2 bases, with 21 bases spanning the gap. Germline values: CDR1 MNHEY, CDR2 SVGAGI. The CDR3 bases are TGTGCCGCCACTGATAGGGGCCGGGAGAACTATGGCTACACCTTC. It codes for CAATDRGRENYGYTF.

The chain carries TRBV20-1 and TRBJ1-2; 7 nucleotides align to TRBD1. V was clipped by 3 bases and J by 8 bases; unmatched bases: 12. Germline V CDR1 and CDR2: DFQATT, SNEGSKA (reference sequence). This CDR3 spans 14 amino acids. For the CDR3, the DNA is TGCAGTGCTAGTGACCCGGGACAGCAGGGAGGCTACACCTTC. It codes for CSASDPGQQGGYTF.

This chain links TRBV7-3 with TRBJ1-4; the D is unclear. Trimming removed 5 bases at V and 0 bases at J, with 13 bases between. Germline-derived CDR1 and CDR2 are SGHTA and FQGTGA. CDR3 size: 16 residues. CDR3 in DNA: TGTGCCAGCAGCCGAGAGGGATTTGCAACTAATGAAAAACTGTTTTTT. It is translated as CASSREGFATNEKLFF.

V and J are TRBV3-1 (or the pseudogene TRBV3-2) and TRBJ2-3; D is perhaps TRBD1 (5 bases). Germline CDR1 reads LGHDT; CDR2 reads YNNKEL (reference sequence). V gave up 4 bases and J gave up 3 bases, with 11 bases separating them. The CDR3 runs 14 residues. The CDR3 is CASSLVSGTDTQYF. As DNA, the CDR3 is TGTGCCAGCAGCCTCGTGTCAGGGACAGATACGCAGTATTTT.

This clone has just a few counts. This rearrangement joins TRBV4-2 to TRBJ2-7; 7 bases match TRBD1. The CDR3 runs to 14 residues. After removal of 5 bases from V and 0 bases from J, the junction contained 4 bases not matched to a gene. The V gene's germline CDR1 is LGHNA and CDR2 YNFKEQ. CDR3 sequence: CASSADRRSYEQYF. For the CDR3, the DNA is TGTGCCAGCAGCGCGGACAGGCGCTCCTACGAGCAGTACTTC.

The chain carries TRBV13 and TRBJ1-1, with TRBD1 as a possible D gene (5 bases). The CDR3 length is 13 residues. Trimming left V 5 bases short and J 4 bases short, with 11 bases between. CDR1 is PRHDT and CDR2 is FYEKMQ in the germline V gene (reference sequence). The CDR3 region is CASSPAGGTEAFF. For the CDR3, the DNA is TGTGCCAGCAGCCCCGCCGGGGGCACTGAAGCTTTCTTT.

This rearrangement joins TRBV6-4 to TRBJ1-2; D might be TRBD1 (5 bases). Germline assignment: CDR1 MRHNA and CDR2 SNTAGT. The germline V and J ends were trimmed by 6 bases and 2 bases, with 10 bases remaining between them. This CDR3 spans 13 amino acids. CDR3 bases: TGTGCCAGCAGGCGGGGCGCAAACTATGGCTACACCTTC. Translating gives CASRRGANYGYTF.

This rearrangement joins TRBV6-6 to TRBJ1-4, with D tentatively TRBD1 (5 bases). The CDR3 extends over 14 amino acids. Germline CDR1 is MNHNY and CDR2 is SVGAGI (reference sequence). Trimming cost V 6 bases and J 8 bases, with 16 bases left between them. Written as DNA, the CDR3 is TGTGCCAGCAGCCTCACCCAGGGTGAGGAAAAACTGTTTTTT. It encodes CASSLTQGEEKLFF.

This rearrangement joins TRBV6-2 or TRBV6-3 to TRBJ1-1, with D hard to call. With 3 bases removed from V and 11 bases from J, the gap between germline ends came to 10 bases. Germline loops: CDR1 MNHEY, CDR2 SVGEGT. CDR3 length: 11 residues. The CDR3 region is CASSYPSMAFF. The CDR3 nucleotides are TGTGCCAGCAGTTATCCCTCTATGGCTTTCTTT.

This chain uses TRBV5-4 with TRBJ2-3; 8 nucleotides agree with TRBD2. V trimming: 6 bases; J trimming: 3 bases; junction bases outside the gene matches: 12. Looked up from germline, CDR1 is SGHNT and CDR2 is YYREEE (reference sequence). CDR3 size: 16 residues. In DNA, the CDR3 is TGTGCCAGCACCTCTTTACGGGGGGGGTTAACAGATACGCAGTATTTT. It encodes CASTSLRGGLTDTQYF.

This chain's CDR3 is CASTRVGGENTEAFF. In DNA, the CDR3 is TGCGCCAGCACTCGAGTTGGAGGTGAGAACACTGAAGCTTTCTTT. The V call is TRBV5-1, the J call TRBJ1-1; D gene unclear. In germline, CDR1 is SGHRS, CDR2 YFSETQ. This CDR3 spans 15 amino acids. V shed 6 bases and J shed 1 base, with 16 bases lying between them.

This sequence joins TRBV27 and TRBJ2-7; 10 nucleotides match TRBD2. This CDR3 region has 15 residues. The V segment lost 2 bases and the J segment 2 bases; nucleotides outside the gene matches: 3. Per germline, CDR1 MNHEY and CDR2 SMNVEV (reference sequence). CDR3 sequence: CASSLIAGGPYEQYV. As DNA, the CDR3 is TGTGCCAGCAGTTTAATAGCGGGAGGACCCTACGAGCAGTACGTC.

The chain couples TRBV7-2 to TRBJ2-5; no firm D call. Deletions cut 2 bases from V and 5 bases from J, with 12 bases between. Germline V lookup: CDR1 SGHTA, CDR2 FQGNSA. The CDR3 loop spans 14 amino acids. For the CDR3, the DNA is TGTGCCAGCAGCTTATCTTGGTTTGGCGAGACCCAGTACTTC. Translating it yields CASSLSWFGETQYF.

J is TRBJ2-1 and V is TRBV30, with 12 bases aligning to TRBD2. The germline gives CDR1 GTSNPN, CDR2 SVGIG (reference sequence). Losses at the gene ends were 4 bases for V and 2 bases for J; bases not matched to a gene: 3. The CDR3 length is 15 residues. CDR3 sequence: CAWKRTSGTYNEQFF. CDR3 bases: TGTGCCTGGAAGAGGACTAGCGGGACCTACAATGAGCAGTTCTTC.

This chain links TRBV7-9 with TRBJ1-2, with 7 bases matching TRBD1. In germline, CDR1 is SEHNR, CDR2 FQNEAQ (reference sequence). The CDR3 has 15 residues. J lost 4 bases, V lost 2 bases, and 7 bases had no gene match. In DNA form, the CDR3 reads TGTGCCAGCAGCTTACTGACAGGGAAATCCTATGGCTACACCTTC. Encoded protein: CASSLLTGKSYGYTF.

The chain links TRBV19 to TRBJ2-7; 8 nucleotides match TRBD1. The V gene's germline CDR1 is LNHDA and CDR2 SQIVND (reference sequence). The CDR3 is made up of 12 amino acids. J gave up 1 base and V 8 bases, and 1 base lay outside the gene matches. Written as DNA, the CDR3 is TGTGCCAGTGGGACAGGATCCTACGAGCAGTACTTC. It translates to CASGTGSYEQYF. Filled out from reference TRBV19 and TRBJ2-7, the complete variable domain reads DGGITQSPKYLFRKEGQNVTLSCEQNLNHDAMYWYRQDPGQGLRLIYYSQIVNDFQKGDIAEGYSVSREKKESFPLTVTSAQKNPTAFYLCASGTGSYEQYFGPGTRLTVT.

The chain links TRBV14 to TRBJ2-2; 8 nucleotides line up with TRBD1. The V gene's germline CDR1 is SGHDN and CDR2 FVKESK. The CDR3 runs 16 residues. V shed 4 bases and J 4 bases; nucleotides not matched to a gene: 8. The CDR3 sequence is CASSPTRTGRTGELFF. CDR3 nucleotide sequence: TGTGCCAGCAGCCCCACCCGGACAGGGCGCACCGGGGAGCTGTTTTTT.

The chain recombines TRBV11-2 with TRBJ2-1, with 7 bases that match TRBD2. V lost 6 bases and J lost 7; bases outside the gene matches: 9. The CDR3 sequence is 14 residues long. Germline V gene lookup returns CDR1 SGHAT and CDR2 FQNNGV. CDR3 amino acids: CASRRENSKNEQFF. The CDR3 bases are TGTGCCAGCAGGCGGGAGAATAGTAAGAATGAGCAGTTCTTC.

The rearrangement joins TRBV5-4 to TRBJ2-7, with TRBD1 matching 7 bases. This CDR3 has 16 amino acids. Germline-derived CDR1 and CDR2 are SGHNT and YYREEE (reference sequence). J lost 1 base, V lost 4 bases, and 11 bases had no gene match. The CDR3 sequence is CASSGGGETGSYEQYF. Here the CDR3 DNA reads TGTGCCAGCAGCGGCGGAGGTGAGACAGGGTCCTACGAGCAGTACTTC.